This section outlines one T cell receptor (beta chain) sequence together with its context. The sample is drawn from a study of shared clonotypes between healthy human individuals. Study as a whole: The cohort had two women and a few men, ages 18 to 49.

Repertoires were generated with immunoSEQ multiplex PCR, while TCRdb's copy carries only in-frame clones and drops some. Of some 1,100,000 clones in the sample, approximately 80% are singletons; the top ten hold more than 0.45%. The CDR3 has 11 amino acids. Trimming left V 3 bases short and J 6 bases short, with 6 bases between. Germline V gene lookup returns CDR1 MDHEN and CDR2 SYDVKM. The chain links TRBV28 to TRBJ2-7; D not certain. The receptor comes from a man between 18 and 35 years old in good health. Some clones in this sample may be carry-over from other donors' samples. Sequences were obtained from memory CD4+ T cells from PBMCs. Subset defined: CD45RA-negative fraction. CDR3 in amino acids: CASSLETEQYF. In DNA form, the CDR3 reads TGTGCCAGCAGTTTGGAGACCGAGCAGTACTTC. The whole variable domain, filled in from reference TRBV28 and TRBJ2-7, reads DVKVTQSSRYLVKRTGEKVFLECVQDMDHENMFWYRQDPGLGLRLIYFSYDVKMKEKGDIPEGYSVSREKKERFSLILESASTNQTSMYLCASSLETEQYFGPGTRLTVT.